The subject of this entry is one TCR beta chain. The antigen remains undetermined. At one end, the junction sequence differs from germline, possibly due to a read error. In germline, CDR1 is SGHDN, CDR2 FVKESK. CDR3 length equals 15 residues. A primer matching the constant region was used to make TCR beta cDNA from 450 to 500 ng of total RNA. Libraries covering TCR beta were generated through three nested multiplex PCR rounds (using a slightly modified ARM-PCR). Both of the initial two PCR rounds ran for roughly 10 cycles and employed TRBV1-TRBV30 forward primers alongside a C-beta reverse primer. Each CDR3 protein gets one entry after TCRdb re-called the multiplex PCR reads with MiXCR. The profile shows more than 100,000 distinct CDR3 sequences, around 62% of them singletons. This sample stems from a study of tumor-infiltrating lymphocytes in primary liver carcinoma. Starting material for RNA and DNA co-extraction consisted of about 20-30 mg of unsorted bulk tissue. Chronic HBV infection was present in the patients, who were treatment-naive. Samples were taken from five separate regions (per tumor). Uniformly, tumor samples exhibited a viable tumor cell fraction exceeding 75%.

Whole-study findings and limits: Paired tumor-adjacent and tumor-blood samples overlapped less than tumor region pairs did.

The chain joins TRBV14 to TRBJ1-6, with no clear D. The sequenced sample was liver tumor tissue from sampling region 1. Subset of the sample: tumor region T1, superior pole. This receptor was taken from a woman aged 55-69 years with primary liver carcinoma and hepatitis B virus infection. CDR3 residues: CVSSPGEDYNSPLHF. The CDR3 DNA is TGTGTCAGCAGCCCCGGGGAGGACTATAATTCACCCCTCCACTTT. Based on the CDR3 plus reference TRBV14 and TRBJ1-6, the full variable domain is EAGVTQFPSHSVIEKGQTVTLRCDPISGHDNLYWYRRVMGKEIKFLLHFVKESKQDESGMPNNRFLAERTGGTYSTLKVQPAELEDSGVYFCVSSPGEDYNSPLHFGNGTRLTVT.